What follows describes a single TCR beta chain. Its antigen remains unknown. This record comes from a study of early T cells in non-severe SARS-CoV-2 infection. Study information: Chains stayed unpaired after sequencing of bulk RNA from unsorted whole blood.

Study-level points and caveats: VDJdb matching, biased toward anti-spike CD8 responses, missed private and CD4 specificities.

Trimming took 8 bases from V and 2 from J, leaving 13 bases between them. The V gene's germline CDR1 is MGHDK and CDR2 SYGVNS. The CDR3 spans 14 residues. The TCR library protocol attached unique molecular identifiers to the individual cDNA molecules. TCRdb processed the 5' RACE reads anew with MiXCR; each CDR3 protein has one entry. Here the sample spans about 77,000 distinct CDR3 sequences, about a sixth being singletons. V is TRBV25-1 and J is TRBJ2-1, with D tentatively TRBD1 (6 bases). The receptor was derived from an adult who was a healthcare worker with PCR-confirmed SARS-CoV-2 infection or an uninfected control (not recorded which). Specimen: whole blood. CDR3 protein: CASEFGTTYNEQFF. DNA for the CDR3: TGTGCCAGCGAATTTGGGACAACCTACAATGAGCAGTTCTTC.